Listed below are T cell receptor beta chains from one sample, sequenced in a study of CD8 T cells in Susac syndrome. One entry per CDR3 protein, called by TCRdb with MiXCR from the immunoSEQ multiplex PCR reads. The data show some 200,000 distinct CDR3 sequences, with around 95% seen just once and approximately 0.089% held by the top ten. Specimen: CD4+ T cells from PBMCs. The receptor source for this set is a human donor with Susac syndrome. Each CDR3 is given with its conserved first and last residue. Fields, in order: J gene, V gene, clone size, D gene, CDR3 protein, CDR3 DNA. A D gene is named only where the DNA matches it firmly. Size is stated for part of the rows, as once, few or many counts, or as a class when the clone is expanded.

j_call: TRBJ1-5; v_call: TRBV20-1; clone_size: -; d_call: -; cdr3_aa: CSARDNRGISQHF; cdr3_nt: TGCAGTGCTAGAGATAATCGGGGGATCTCCCAGCATTTT
j_call: TRBJ2-7; v_call: TRBV6-4; clone_size: -; d_call: -; cdr3_aa: CASSDHAGKNEQYF; cdr3_nt: TGTGCCAGCAGTGACCATGCCGGGAAGAACGAGCAGTACTTC
j_call: TRBJ1-6; v_call: TRBV3-1; clone_size: -; d_call: TRBD1; cdr3_aa: CASSQLRGSNSPLHF; cdr3_nt: TGTGCCAGCAGCCAGCTCAGGGGGTCCAATTCACCCCTCCACTTT
j_call: TRBJ2-3; v_call: TRBV7-6; clone_size: -; d_call: -; cdr3_aa: CASSPQQGGGLDTQYF; cdr3_nt: TGTGCCAGCAGCCCACAGCAGGGTGGCGGATTAGATACGCAGTATTTT
j_call: TRBJ2-5; v_call: TRBV27; clone_size: -; d_call: -; cdr3_aa: CASSFSPGLETQYF; cdr3_nt: TGTGCCAGCAGTTTTTCCCCCGGGCTCGAGACCCAGTACTTC
j_call: TRBJ2-2; v_call: TRBV5-6; clone_size: -; d_call: -; cdr3_aa: CASSPAPWVTTGELFF; cdr3_nt: TGTGCCAGCAGCCCAGCACCATGGGTTACCACCGGGGAGCTGTTTTTT
j_call: TRBJ2-1; v_call: TRBV20-1; clone_size: -; d_call: -; cdr3_aa: CSARVTEKNEQFF; cdr3_nt: TGCAGTGCTAGAGTTACAGAAAAAAATGAGCAGTTCTTC
j_call: TRBJ1-1; v_call: TRBV6-2/TRBV6-3; clone_size: -; d_call: -; cdr3_aa: CASSYEGPMNTEAFF; cdr3_nt: TGTGCCAGCAGTTACGAGGGGCCAATGAACACTGAAGCTTTCTTT
j_call: TRBJ2-1; v_call: TRBV5-4; clone_size: -; d_call: -; cdr3_aa: CASSPDGGSYNEQFF; cdr3_nt: TGTGCCAGCAGCCCGGACGGGGGCTCCTACAATGAGCAGTTCTTC
j_call: TRBJ2-1; v_call: TRBV3-1; clone_size: -; d_call: -; cdr3_aa: CASSQGTVSYNEQFF; cdr3_nt: TGTGCCAGCAGCCAAGGGACAGTCTCCTACAATGAGCAGTTCTTC
j_call: TRBJ1-1; v_call: TRBV12-3/TRBV12-4; clone_size: -; d_call: -; cdr3_aa: CASRPERSHEAFF; cdr3_nt: TGTGCCAGCAGACCGGAGCGCTCCCATGAAGCTTTCTTT
j_call: TRBJ2-1; v_call: TRBV6-5; clone_size: -; d_call: TRBD1; cdr3_aa: CASKGTGYSEQFF; cdr3_nt: TGTGCCAGCAAGGGGACAGGCTATAGTGAGCAGTTCTTC
j_call: TRBJ2-4; v_call: TRBV19; clone_size: -; d_call: TRBD1; cdr3_aa: CASSIRDRGGQYF; cdr3_nt: TGTGCCAGTAGTATCAGAGACAGGGGCGGACAGTACTTC
j_call: TRBJ1-1; v_call: TRBV4-2; clone_size: -; d_call: -; cdr3_aa: CASSQEAPGFAEAFF; cdr3_nt: TGTGCCAGCAGCCAAGAAGCACCAGGGTTTGCCGAAGCTTTCTTT
j_call: TRBJ2-3; v_call: TRBV5-1; clone_size: -; d_call: -; cdr3_aa: CASSLVAPSTDTQYF; cdr3_nt: TGCGCCAGCAGCTTGGTAGCGCCCAGCACAGATACGCAGTATTTT
j_call: TRBJ2-4; v_call: TRBV4-3; clone_size: -; d_call: -; cdr3_aa: CASSQGRDLAKNIQYF; cdr3_nt: TGCGCCAGCAGCCAAGGGCGGGACCTAGCCAAAAACATTCAGTACTTC
j_call: TRBJ1-4; v_call: TRBV7-9; clone_size: -; d_call: -; cdr3_aa: CASSFQGPPDEKLFF; cdr3_nt: TGTGCCAGCAGCTTCCAGGGGCCGCCCGATGAAAAACTGTTTTTT
j_call: TRBJ1-2; v_call: TRBV30; clone_size: -; d_call: -; cdr3_aa: CAWTPGRGGYTF; cdr3_nt: TGTGCCTGGACCCCCGGGAGGGGTGGCTACACCTTC
j_call: TRBJ1-4; v_call: TRBV6-2/TRBV6-3; clone_size: -; d_call: -; cdr3_aa: CASNDRSSGEKLFF; cdr3_nt: TGTGCCAGCAACGACCGGTCGTCGGGAGAAAAACTGTTTTTT
j_call: TRBJ2-1; v_call: TRBV15; clone_size: -; d_call: TRBD2; cdr3_aa: CATSRERGGVNEQFF; cdr3_nt: TGTGCCACCAGCAGGGAGCGGGGGGGAGTCAATGAGCAGTTCTTC
j_call: TRBJ2-3; v_call: TRBV9; clone_size: -; d_call: TRBD2; cdr3_aa: CASSFLAGGTDTQYF; cdr3_nt: TGTGCCAGCAGCTTTCTAGCGGGGGGCACAGATACGCAGTATTTT
j_call: TRBJ2-3; v_call: TRBV11-3; clone_size: once; d_call: TRBD2; cdr3_aa: CASSPTSGIRDF; cdr3_nt: TGTGCCAGCAGCCCTACTAGCGGAATTCGGGATTTT
j_call: TRBJ1-1; v_call: TRBV30; clone_size: -; d_call: -; cdr3_aa: CAWRQKGGVDGTEAFF; cdr3_nt: TGTGCCTGGAGACAAAAGGGAGGGGTTGATGGCACTGAAGCTTTCTTT
j_call: TRBJ1-5; v_call: TRBV5-1; clone_size: -; d_call: TRBD1; cdr3_aa: CASSGGTGEGQPQHF; cdr3_nt: TGCGCCAGCAGCGGGGGGACAGGGGAAGGTCAGCCCCAGCATTTT
j_call: TRBJ1-3; v_call: TRBV3-1; clone_size: once; d_call: -; cdr3_aa: CASSLRREGGNTIYF; cdr3_nt: TGTGCCAGCAGCCTGAGGAGGGAAGGTGGAAACACCATATATTTT
j_call: TRBJ2-2; v_call: TRBV29-1; clone_size: -; d_call: -; cdr3_aa: CSVVSRVGTGELFF; cdr3_nt: TGCAGCGTTGTTTCCAGGGTCGGGACCGGGGAGCTGTTTTTT
j_call: TRBJ2-5; v_call: TRBV9; clone_size: -; d_call: TRBD2; cdr3_aa: CASSVADGGKETQYF; cdr3_nt: TGTGCCAGCAGCGTAGCTGACGGGGGGAAAGAGACCCAGTACTTC
j_call: TRBJ2-2; v_call: TRBV7-2; clone_size: -; d_call: -; cdr3_aa: CASSSRFTGELFF; cdr3_nt: TGTGCCAGCAGCTCCAGATTCACCGGGGAGCTGTTTTTT
j_call: TRBJ1-6; v_call: TRBV12-3/TRBV12-4; clone_size: -; d_call: -; cdr3_aa: CASSLMTGGPLHF; cdr3_nt: TGTGCCAGCAGTTTAATGACGGGAGGACCCCTCCACTTT
j_call: TRBJ2-7; v_call: TRBV7-8; clone_size: -; d_call: -; cdr3_aa: CASSLAWQEQYF; cdr3_nt: TGTGCCAGCAGCTTAGCCTGGCAGGAGCAGTACTTC
j_call: TRBJ1-1; v_call: TRBV5-1; clone_size: -; d_call: TRBD1; cdr3_aa: CASSPGTGMLLNTEAFF; cdr3_nt: TGCGCCAGCAGCCCAGGGACAGGGATGCTTCTGAACACTGAAGCTTTCTTT
j_call: TRBJ2-3; v_call: TRBV5-6; clone_size: -; d_call: -; cdr3_aa: CASWLVGTDTQYF; cdr3_nt: TGTGCCAGCTGGCTAGTGGGCACAGATACGCAGTATTTT
j_call: TRBJ2-4; v_call: TRBV7-2; clone_size: -; d_call: TRBD2; cdr3_aa: CASSTRAGGRGNIQYF; cdr3_nt: TGTGCCAGCAGCACCAGAGCGGGGGGACGGGGAAACATTCAGTACTTC
j_call: TRBJ2-6; v_call: TRBV30; clone_size: -; d_call: -; cdr3_aa: CAWSKSRRAGANVLTF; cdr3_nt: TGTGCCTGGAGTAAGTCGCGACGGGCTGGGGCCAACGTCCTGACTTTC
j_call: TRBJ1-5; v_call: TRBV28; clone_size: -; d_call: -; cdr3_aa: CASRTQTQGVQPQHF; cdr3_nt: TGTGCCAGCAGAACCCAAACCCAGGGAGTTCAGCCCCAGCATTTT
j_call: TRBJ1-1; v_call: TRBV30; clone_size: -; d_call: -; cdr3_aa: CAWSGDRMGNTEAFF; cdr3_nt: TGTGCCTGGAGTGGTGACAGGATGGGGAACACTGAAGCTTTCTTT
j_call: TRBJ1-2; v_call: TRBV4-3; clone_size: few; d_call: -; cdr3_aa: CASSQEGGGGYTF; cdr3_nt: TGCGCCAGCAGCCAAGAGGGGGGCGGTGGCTACACCTTC
j_call: TRBJ2-2; v_call: TRBV3-1; clone_size: -; d_call: -; cdr3_aa: CASSPTTAGELFF; cdr3_nt: TGTGCCAGCAGCCCGACTACAGCCGGGGAGCTGTTTTTT
j_call: TRBJ1-6; v_call: TRBV7-2; clone_size: once; d_call: -; cdr3_aa: CASRAVGSDNSPLHF; cdr3_nt: TGTGCCAGCAGAGCAGTGGGGTCCGATAATTCACCCCTCCACTTT
j_call: TRBJ2-1; v_call: TRBV4-3; clone_size: once; d_call: -; cdr3_aa: CASRGDGYNEQFF; cdr3_nt: TGCGCCAGCAGGGGCGACGGATACAATGAGCAGTTCTTC
j_call: TRBJ1-1; v_call: TRBV18; clone_size: few; d_call: -; cdr3_aa: CASSLRMNTEAFF; cdr3_nt: TGTGCCAGCTCTCTAAGGATGAACACTGAAGCTTTCTTT
j_call: TRBJ1-1; v_call: TRBV12-3/TRBV12-4; clone_size: -; d_call: -; cdr3_aa: CASSSYEGSEAFF; cdr3_nt: TGTGCCAGCAGTTCGTACGAGGGCTCGGAAGCTTTCTTT
j_call: TRBJ2-5; v_call: TRBV11-2; clone_size: -; d_call: TRBD1; cdr3_aa: CASTLSNRGQETQYF; cdr3_nt: TGTGCCAGCACTCTTTCTAACAGGGGCCAAGAGACCCAGTACTTC
j_call: TRBJ1-1; v_call: TRBV3-1; clone_size: -; d_call: TRBD1; cdr3_aa: CASSLQGVGTEAFF; cdr3_nt: TGTGCCAGCAGCCTCCAGGGGGTGGGCACTGAAGCTTTCTTT
j_call: TRBJ1-1; v_call: TRBV18; clone_size: -; d_call: -; cdr3_aa: CASSSPAQDFTEAFF; cdr3_nt: TGTGCCAGCTCATCCCCGGCCCAGGATTTCACTGAAGCTTTCTTT